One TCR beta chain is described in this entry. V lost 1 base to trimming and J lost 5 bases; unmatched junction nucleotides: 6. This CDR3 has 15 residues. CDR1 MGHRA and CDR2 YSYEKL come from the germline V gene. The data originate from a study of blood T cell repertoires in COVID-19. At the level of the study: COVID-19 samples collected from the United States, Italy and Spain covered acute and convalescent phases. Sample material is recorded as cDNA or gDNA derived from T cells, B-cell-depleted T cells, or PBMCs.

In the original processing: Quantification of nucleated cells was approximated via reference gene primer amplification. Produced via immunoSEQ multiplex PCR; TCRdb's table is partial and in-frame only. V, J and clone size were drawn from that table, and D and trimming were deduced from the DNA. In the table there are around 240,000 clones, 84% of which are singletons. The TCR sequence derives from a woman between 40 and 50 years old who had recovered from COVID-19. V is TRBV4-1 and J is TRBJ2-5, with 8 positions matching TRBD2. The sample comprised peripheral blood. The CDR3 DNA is TGCGCCAGCAGCCAAGGGACTAGCTCCCGGGAGACCCAGTACTTC. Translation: CASSQGTSSRETQYF.